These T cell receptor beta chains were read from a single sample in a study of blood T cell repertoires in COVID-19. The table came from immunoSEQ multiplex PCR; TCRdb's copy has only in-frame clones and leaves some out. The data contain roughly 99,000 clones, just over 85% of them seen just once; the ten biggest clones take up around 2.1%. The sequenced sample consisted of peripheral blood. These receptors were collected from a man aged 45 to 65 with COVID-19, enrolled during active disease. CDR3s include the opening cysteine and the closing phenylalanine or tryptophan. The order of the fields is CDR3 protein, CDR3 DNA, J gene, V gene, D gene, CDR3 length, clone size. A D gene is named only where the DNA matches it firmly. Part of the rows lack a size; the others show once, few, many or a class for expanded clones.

cdr3_aa: CASSVASGGLQETQYF
cdr3_nt: TGTGCCAGCAGCGTAGCTAGCGGGGGCCTCCAAGAGACCCAGTACTTC
j_call: TRBJ2-5
v_call: TRBV9
d_call: TRBD2
cdr3_length: 16
clone_size: NA

cdr3_aa: CASSSTSNSDTQYF
cdr3_nt: TGTGCCAGCAGCTCCACCTCAAACTCAGATACGCAGTATTTT
j_call: TRBJ2-3
v_call: TRBV7-3
d_call: NA
cdr3_length: 14
clone_size: NA

cdr3_aa: CASSLVGGASSPLHF
cdr3_nt: TGCGCCAGCAGCTTGGTAGGGGGAGCTAGCTCACCCCTCCACTTT
j_call: TRBJ1-6
v_call: TRBV5-1
d_call: NA
cdr3_length: 15
clone_size: NA

cdr3_aa: CAWAGGTGIGYGYTF
cdr3_nt: TGTGCCTGGGCAGGTGGGACAGGGATCGGGTATGGCTACACCTTC
j_call: TRBJ1-2
v_call: TRBV30
d_call: TRBD1
cdr3_length: 15
clone_size: once

cdr3_aa: CASSQDITLSSYNEQFF
cdr3_nt: TGCGCCAGCAGCCAAGATATAACCCTGAGCTCCTACAATGAGCAGTTCTTC
j_call: TRBJ2-1
v_call: TRBV4-1
d_call: NA
cdr3_length: 17
clone_size: NA

cdr3_aa: CAWNPGQGVPRGNSPLHF
cdr3_nt: TGTGCCTGGAATCCGGGACAGGGTGTACCCCGAGGTAATTCACCCCTCCACTTT
j_call: TRBJ1-6
v_call: TRBV30
d_call: TRBD1
cdr3_length: 18
clone_size: NA

cdr3_aa: CASRTSSQTGYSNQPQHF
cdr3_nt: TGTGCCAGCAGAACTTCCTCTCAGACAGGATATAGCAATCAGCCCCAGCATTTT
j_call: TRBJ1-5
v_call: TRBV6-4
d_call: NA
cdr3_length: 18
clone_size: NA

cdr3_aa: CASSLYRRSYNEQFF
cdr3_nt: TGTGCCAGCAGTTTATACAGGCGCTCCTACAATGAGCAGTTCTTC
j_call: TRBJ2-1
v_call: TRBV27
d_call: NA
cdr3_length: 15
clone_size: NA

cdr3_aa: CASSIGDRGLNQPQHF
cdr3_nt: TGTGCCAGTAGTATAGGGGACAGGGGGCTCAATCAGCCCCAGCATTTT
j_call: TRBJ1-5
v_call: TRBV19
d_call: TRBD1
cdr3_length: 16
clone_size: NA

cdr3_aa: CSVAGLAGALNTGELFF
cdr3_nt: TGCAGCGTTGCGGGACTAGCGGGGGCCTTAAACACCGGGGAGCTGTTTTTT
j_call: TRBJ2-2
v_call: TRBV29-1
d_call: TRBD2
cdr3_length: 17
clone_size: NA

cdr3_aa: CASSPPGSDFWEQYF
cdr3_nt: TGTGCCAGCAGCCCCCCGGGTAGCGACTTCTGGGAGCAGTACTTC
j_call: TRBJ2-7
v_call: TRBV9
d_call: NA
cdr3_length: 15
clone_size: NA

cdr3_aa: CASSRDRGLETEAFF
cdr3_nt: TGTGCCAGCTCCAGGGACAGGGGGCTGGAAACTGAAGCTTTCTTT
j_call: TRBJ1-1
v_call: TRBV7-3
d_call: TRBD1
cdr3_length: 15
clone_size: NA

cdr3_aa: CASSLRAETENTEAFF
cdr3_nt: TGTGCCAGTAGCTTAAGGGCCGAGACAGAGAACACTGAAGCTTTCTTT
j_call: TRBJ1-1
v_call: TRBV19
d_call: NA
cdr3_length: 16
clone_size: once

cdr3_aa: CASSPGTGVIRETQYF
cdr3_nt: TGTGCCAGCAGCCCAGGGACAGGGGTTATTAGAGAGACCCAGTACTTC
j_call: TRBJ2-5
v_call: TRBV7-3
d_call: TRBD1
cdr3_length: 16
clone_size: NA

cdr3_aa: CASSERGAKNIQYF
cdr3_nt: TGTGCCAGCAGTGAACGAGGGGCCAAAAACATTCAGTACTTC
j_call: TRBJ2-4
v_call: TRBV5-4
d_call: NA
cdr3_length: 14
clone_size: once

cdr3_aa: CASSLYAGPSSGNTIYF
cdr3_nt: TGTGCCAGCAGTTTATACGCGGGACCCAGCTCTGGAAACACCATATATTTT
j_call: TRBJ1-3
v_call: TRBV27
d_call: NA
cdr3_length: 17
clone_size: NA

cdr3_aa: CAISSGSYNEQFF
cdr3_nt: TGTGCCATCAGTTCCGGGAGCTACAATGAGCAGTTCTTC
j_call: TRBJ2-1
v_call: TRBV10-3
d_call: NA
cdr3_length: 13
clone_size: NA

cdr3_aa: CASSHTNTGELFF
cdr3_nt: TGTGCCAGCAGCCACACGAACACCGGGGAGCTGTTTTTT
j_call: TRBJ2-2
v_call: TRBV3-1/TRBV3-2
d_call: NA
cdr3_length: 13
clone_size: NA

cdr3_aa: CASSFGSGGAYNEQFF
cdr3_nt: TGCGCCAGCAGCTTCGGTAGCGGGGGGGCCTACAATGAGCAGTTCTTC
j_call: TRBJ2-1
v_call: TRBV5-1
d_call: TRBD2
cdr3_length: 16
clone_size: NA

cdr3_aa: CASHRAGYGYTF
cdr3_nt: TGTGCCAGCCACAGGGCGGGCTATGGCTACACCTTC
j_call: TRBJ1-2
v_call: TRBV19
d_call: NA
cdr3_length: 12
clone_size: NA

cdr3_aa: CASSSGPPDTQYF
cdr3_nt: TGTGCCAGCAGCTCAGGCCCCCCAGATACGCAGTATTTT
j_call: TRBJ2-3
v_call: TRBV7-9
d_call: NA
cdr3_length: 13
clone_size: NA

cdr3_aa: CASSLDSGNTEAFF
cdr3_nt: TGCGCCAGCAGCTTGGACAGTGGGAACACTGAAGCTTTCTTT
j_call: TRBJ1-1
v_call: TRBV5-1
d_call: NA
cdr3_length: 14
clone_size: once

cdr3_aa: CASSLRLAGGEQFF
cdr3_nt: TGTGCCAGCTCACTAAGACTAGCGGGGGGTGAGCAGTTCTTC
j_call: TRBJ2-1
v_call: TRBV18
d_call: TRBD2
cdr3_length: 14
clone_size: NA

cdr3_aa: CASSLGGITTGPQHF
cdr3_nt: TGTGCCAGCAGCTTGGGGGGAATAACTACGGGACCCCAGCATTTT
j_call: TRBJ1-5
v_call: TRBV5-5
d_call: NA
cdr3_length: 15
clone_size: NA

cdr3_aa: CASSLPAVTYSNQPQHF
cdr3_nt: TGTGCCAGCAGCTTACCCGCCGTTACCTATAGCAATCAGCCCCAGCATTTT
j_call: TRBJ1-5
v_call: TRBV7-9
d_call: NA
cdr3_length: 17
clone_size: NA

cdr3_aa: CASSLQGSREQYF
cdr3_nt: TGTGCCAGCAGCTTACAGGGTAGCCGCGAGCAGTACTTC
j_call: TRBJ2-7
v_call: TRBV5-5
d_call: NA
cdr3_length: 13
clone_size: NA

cdr3_aa: CASRASGLAGGGTQYF
cdr3_nt: TGTGCCAGTAGAGCTTCGGGACTAGCGGGGGGAGGGACCCAGTACTTC
j_call: TRBJ2-5
v_call: TRBV19
d_call: TRBD2
cdr3_length: 16
clone_size: once

cdr3_aa: CASSLADSYNEQFF
cdr3_nt: TGTGCCAGCAGCTTGGCCGACAGCTACAATGAGCAGTTCTTC
j_call: TRBJ2-1
v_call: TRBV5-4
d_call: NA
cdr3_length: 14
clone_size: once

cdr3_aa: CASSIGGAGTKDTQYF
cdr3_nt: TGTGCCAGTAGTATAGGGGGCGCAGGAACGAAAGATACGCAGTATTTT
j_call: TRBJ2-3
v_call: TRBV19
d_call: NA
cdr3_length: 16
clone_size: NA

cdr3_aa: CASTATVTSYEQYF
cdr3_nt: TGTGCCAGCACCGCGACAGTAACCTCCTACGAGCAGTACTTC
j_call: TRBJ2-7
v_call: TRBV2
d_call: NA
cdr3_length: 14
clone_size: NA

cdr3_aa: CASKLSSGGYEQYF
cdr3_nt: TGTGCCAGCAAACTCTCTAGCGGGGGATACGAGCAGTACTTC
j_call: TRBJ2-7
v_call: TRBV27
d_call: TRBD2
cdr3_length: 14
clone_size: NA

cdr3_aa: CAVHRTGGNYTF
cdr3_nt: TGTGCCGTCCATAGGACAGGGGGAAACTACACCTTC
j_call: TRBJ1-2
v_call: TRBV6-5
d_call: TRBD1
cdr3_length: 12
clone_size: once

cdr3_aa: CASSFSPSQGDEKLFF
cdr3_nt: TGTGCCAGCAGCTTTTCCCCAAGTCAGGGTGATGAAAAACTGTTTTTT
j_call: TRBJ1-4
v_call: TRBV7-9
d_call: NA
cdr3_length: 16
clone_size: NA

cdr3_aa: CASSPRSTSEQYF
cdr3_nt: TGTGCCAGCAGCCCTCGTAGCACCAGCGAGCAGTACTTC
j_call: TRBJ2-7
v_call: TRBV9
d_call: NA
cdr3_length: 13
clone_size: NA